This T cell receptor beta chain was sequenced for a study of T cell repertoires in ileal Crohn's disease. Findings of the study overall: Endoscopic recurrence occurred in every patient whose clonality exceeded 26.8%.

Remarks on this clone: Antigen specificity is unknown.

The repertoire was sequenced with immunoSEQ multiplex PCR; TCRdb's copy has only in-frame clones and lacks some. The sample records some 16,000 clones, about 92% being singletons. Germline CDR1 is SGHTA and CDR2 is FQGTGA. V lost 5 bases, J lost 7 bases, and 7 bases stayed unmatched. The CDR3 is 13 amino acids. The V call is TRBV7-3, the J call TRBJ1-1, with 7 nucleotides matching TRBD1. The sequencing input was ileal tissue. The sequence was obtained from an adult with Crohn's disease. CDR3 DNA sequence: TGTGCCAGCAGCCGCTCTGGGACAGATGAAGCTTTCTTT. This translates into CASSRSGTDEAFF.